This record covers a single T cell receptor (beta chain). What it binds is not known. A much larger clone sits a single nucleotide away, making a read error possible. Together with a sample-barcoded 5' primer, a J-beta primer mix was included in a second PCR lasting about 7 to 11 cycles. TCRdb analysed the 5' RACE reads with MiXCR anew, one entry per CDR3 protein. The sample lists around 1,500,000 distinct CDR3 sequences, roughly 28% occurring once. CDR1 is WSHSY, CDR2 SAAADI, per germline. The CDR3 contains 14 residues. With 6 bases removed from V and 13 bases from J, the gap between germline ends came to 22 bases. The sample belongs to a study of blood T cells in healthy people across ages. Regarding the study as a whole: Unsorted PBMCs prevented conclusive naive versus antigen-experienced comparison. Observed TCR beta diversity showed a strong correlation with the percentage of naive T cells as measured by flow cytometry.

Source material: blood. The genes are TRBV10-2 and TRBJ2-4; no reliable D call. The sequence derives from a woman under 40 in good health. DNA of the CDR3: TGCGCCAGCAGGGAGAGCGTCGGGTTGGGTGAGCAGTACTTC. Translation: CASRESVGLGEQYF.